Here is one T cell receptor (beta chain) with its context. A few counts support this clonotype. Its recognized antigen is unknown. Base-call qualities are not available, and no considerably larger clone is one nucleotide away. The data derive from a study of glioma-infiltrating T cells (dated by TCRdb to about 2016). Background for the entire study: The study sequenced TCR alpha- and beta-chain repertoires from glioma tissue, from non-neoplastic brain tissue and from matched peripheral blood mononuclear cells. The paired cohort comprised three low-grade glioma patients, 8 or 9 primary glioblastoma patients and three non-glioma patients contributing non-neoplastic brain tissue. To gauge divergence between tissue and blood T-cell populations, every tissue-infiltrating repertoire was compared against the peripheral blood repertoire from the same patient.

The full study reports these points: VJ-independent divergence between tissue and blood was below expectation in non-neoplastic patients but above expectation in all gliomas, especially low-grade gliomas. Very few CDR3 sequences were shared between tissue and blood, attributed to high CDR3 diversity and limited sampling. Small numbers underpinned the group comparisons: 8 or 9 glioblastoma patients, three low-grade glioma patients and three non-neoplastic patients.

The iRepertoire nested amplicon-rescue multiplex PCR (arm-PCR) platform was used to amplify TCR alpha and beta CDR3 regions from RNA. One-step reverse transcription and amplification used about 95-400 ng of tissue mRNA or PBMC total RNA as input. Following bead purification, Illumina adapters were added by a secondary multiplex PCR, and the libraries were gel-purified between 200 and 400 bp. Demultiplexing relied on internal 6-nucleotide barcodes carried by the libraries. The libraries were sequenced on an Illumina MiSeq using 2x220 or 2x250 nucleotide paired-end reads. On the authors' methods: Paired reads were merged using FLASH 1.2.11 and aligned with BWA-MEM to the GRCh37 human genome, and TRA and TRB reads were then extracted. An IMGT-derived reference of cassette sequences and CDR3 motifs, with pseudogenes included, was used for V and J assignment. Reads were translated in three frames, and productive CDR3s were defined by a C…FGXG motif without stop codons. A clonotype was defined as a unique combination of a V-J cassette pair and a CDR3 amino acid sequence. Reads were filtered by Hamming distance, thresholded by each sample's sequence error rate in mapped regions. In TCRdb, the public reads were trimmed at Q25 with fastp and aligned with MiXCR, with productive beta chains retained. Each CDR3 protein gets just one entry, which takes the most common genes and DNA from the rows behind it. The V and J calls here are based on TCRdb, not the publication. This sample is represented by over 120,000 distinct CDR3 sequences; roughly 43% of them were singletons. The ten largest clones add up to over 15% of the sample.

The TCR comes from a human donor with low-grade glioma or glioblastoma, undergoing nonglioma brain surgery, or in good health (not recorded which). Sequencing was carried out using glioma tissue, nonneoplastic brain tissue, or PBMCs (not recorded which).

CDR3 protein: CASSPQTSGSNEQFF. The base sequence is TGTGCCAGCAGCCCCCAGACTAGCGGGAGCAATGAGCAGTTCTTC. Rearrangement joined TRBV7-2 to TRBJ2-1; 12 nucleotides in the junction match TRBD2. Clipping removes 5 bases from V and 6 bases from J, with 5 as the unmatched junction base count. From its cysteine to its phenylalanine, the CDR3 spans 15 amino acids. Of the read, only the CDR3 DNA is kept; its 45 bases are in frame from base 1. CDR1 SGHTA and CDR2 FQGNSA were looked up in the germline V gene.